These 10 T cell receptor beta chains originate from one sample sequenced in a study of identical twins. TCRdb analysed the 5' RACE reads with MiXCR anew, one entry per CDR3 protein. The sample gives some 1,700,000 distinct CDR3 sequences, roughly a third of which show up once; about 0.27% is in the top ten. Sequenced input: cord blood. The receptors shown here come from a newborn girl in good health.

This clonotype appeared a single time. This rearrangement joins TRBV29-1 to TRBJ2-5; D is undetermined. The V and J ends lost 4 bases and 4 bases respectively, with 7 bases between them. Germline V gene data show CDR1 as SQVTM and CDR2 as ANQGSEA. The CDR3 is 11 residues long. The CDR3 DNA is TGCAGCGTTGTCCACCCAGAGACCCAGTACTTC. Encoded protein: CSVVHPETQYF.

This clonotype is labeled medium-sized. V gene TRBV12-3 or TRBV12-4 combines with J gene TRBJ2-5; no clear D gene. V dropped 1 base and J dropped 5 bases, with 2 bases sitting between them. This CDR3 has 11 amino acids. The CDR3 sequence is CASSLGETQYF. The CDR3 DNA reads TGTGCCAGCAGTTTAGGGGAGACCCAGTACTTC.

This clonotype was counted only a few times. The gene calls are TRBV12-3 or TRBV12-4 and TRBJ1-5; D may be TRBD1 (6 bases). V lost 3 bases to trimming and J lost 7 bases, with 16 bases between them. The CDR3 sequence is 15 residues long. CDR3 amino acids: CASSFSQGREQPQHF. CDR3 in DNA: TGTGCCAGCAGTTTCTCACAGGGAAGAGAGCAGCCCCAGCATTTT.

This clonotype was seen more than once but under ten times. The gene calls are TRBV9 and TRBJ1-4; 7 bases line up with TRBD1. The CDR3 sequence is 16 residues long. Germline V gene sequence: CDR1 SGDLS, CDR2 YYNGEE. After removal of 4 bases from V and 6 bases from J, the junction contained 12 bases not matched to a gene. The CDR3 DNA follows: TGTGCCAGCAGCTCAGGCCCCGGGACAGTGGATGAAAAACTGTTTTTT. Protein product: CASSSGPGTVDEKLFF.

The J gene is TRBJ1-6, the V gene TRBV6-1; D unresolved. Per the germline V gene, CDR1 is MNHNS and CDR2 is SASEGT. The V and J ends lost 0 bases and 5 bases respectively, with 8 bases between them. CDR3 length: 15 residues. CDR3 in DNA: TGTGCCAGCAGTGAAGCAGGACCAAATAATTCACCCCTCCACTTT. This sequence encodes CASSEAGPNNSPLHF.

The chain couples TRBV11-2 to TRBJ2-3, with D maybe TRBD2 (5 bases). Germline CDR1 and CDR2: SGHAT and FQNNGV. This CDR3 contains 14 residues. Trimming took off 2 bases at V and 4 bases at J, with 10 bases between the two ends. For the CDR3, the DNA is TGTGCCAGCAGCTTAAGGAGGATGGCAGATACGCAGTATTTT. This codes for CASSLRRMADTQYF.

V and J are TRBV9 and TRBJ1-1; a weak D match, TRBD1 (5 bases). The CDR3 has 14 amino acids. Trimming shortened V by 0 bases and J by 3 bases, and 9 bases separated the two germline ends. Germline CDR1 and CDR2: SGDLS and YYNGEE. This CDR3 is CASSVGDLDTEAFF. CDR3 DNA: TGTGCCAGCAGCGTAGGGGACCTGGACACTGAAGCTTTCTTT.

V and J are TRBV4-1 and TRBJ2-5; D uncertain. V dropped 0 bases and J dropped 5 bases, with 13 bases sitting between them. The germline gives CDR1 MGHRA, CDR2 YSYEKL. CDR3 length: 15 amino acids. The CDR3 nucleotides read TGCGCCAGCAGCCAAGATAACAGACCCCCGGAGACCCAGTACTTC. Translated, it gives CASSQDNRPPETQYF.

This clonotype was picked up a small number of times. DNA of the CDR3: TGTGCCAGCAGTTACCTGGCCACTAGCGATGAGCAGTTCTTC. Amino acids: CASSYLATSDEQFF. The chain joins TRBV6-2 or TRBV6-3 to TRBJ2-1; TRBD2 matches at 7 bases. The CDR3 runs 14 residues. V shed 2 bases and J 8 bases; nucleotides not matched to a gene: 6. Germline values: CDR1 MNHEY, CDR2 SVGEGT.

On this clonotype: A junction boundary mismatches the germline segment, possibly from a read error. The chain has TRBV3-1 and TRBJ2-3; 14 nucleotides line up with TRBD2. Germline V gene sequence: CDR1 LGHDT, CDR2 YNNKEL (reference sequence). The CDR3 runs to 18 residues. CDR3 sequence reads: CAGSSGTSGSSSTDTQYF. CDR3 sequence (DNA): TGTGCCGGCAGCAGCGGGACTAGCGGGAGTTCTAGCACAGATACGCAGTATTTT.